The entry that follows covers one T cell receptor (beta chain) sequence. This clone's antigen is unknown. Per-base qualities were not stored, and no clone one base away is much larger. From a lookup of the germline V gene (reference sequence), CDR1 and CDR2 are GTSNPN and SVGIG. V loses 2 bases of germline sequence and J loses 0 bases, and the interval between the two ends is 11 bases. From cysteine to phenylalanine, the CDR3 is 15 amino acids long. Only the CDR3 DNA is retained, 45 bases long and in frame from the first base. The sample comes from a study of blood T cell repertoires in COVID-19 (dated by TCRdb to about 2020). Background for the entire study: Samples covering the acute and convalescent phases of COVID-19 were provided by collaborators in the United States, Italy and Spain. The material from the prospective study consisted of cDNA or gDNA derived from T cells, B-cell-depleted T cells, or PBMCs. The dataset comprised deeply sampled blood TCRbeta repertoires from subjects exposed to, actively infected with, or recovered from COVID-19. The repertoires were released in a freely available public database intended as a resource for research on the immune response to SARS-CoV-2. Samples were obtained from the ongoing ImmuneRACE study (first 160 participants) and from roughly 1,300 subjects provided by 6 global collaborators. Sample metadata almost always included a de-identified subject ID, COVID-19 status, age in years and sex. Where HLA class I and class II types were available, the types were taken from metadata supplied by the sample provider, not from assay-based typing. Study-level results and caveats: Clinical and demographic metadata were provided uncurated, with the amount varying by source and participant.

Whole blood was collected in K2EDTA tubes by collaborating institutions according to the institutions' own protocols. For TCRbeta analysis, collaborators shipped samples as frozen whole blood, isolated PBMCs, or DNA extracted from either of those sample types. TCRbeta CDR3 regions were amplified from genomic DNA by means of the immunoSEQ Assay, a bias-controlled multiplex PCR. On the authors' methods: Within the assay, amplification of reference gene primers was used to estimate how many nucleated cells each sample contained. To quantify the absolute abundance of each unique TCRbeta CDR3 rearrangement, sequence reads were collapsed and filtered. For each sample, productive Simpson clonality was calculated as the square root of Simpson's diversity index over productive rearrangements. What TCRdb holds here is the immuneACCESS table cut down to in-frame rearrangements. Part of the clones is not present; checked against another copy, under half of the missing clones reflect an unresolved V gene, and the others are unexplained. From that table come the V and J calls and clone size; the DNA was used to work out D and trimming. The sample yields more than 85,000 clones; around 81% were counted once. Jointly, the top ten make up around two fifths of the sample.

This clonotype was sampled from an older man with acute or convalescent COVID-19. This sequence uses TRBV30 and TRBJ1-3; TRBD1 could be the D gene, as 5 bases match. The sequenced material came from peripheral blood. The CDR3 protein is CAWSPNDSSGNTIYF. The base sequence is TGTGCCTGGAGTCCAAACGACAGCTCTGGAAACACCATATATTTT.